What follows describes a single T cell receptor beta chain. Its antigen remains unidentified. The input lacks base qualities; no much larger clone sits a single base away. TCRbeta CDR3 regions were amplified from genomic DNA using the immunoSEQ Assay, a bias-controlled multiplex PCR. Processing in the source paper ran as follows. The number of nucleated cells in each sample was estimated from the amplification of reference gene primers within the assay. To quantify the absolute abundance of each unique TCRbeta CDR3 rearrangement, sequence reads were collapsed and filtered. For each sample, productive Simpson clonality was calculated by taking the square root of Simpson's diversity index across productive rearrangements. As stored in TCRdb, this immuneACCESS dataset retains in-frame rearrangements with V and J assigned. A fraction of the clones does not appear; measured against another copy, unresolved V genes explain less than half of the discrepancy, and the remainder lacks a known reason. Clonal size and the V and J genes are those of that table, whereas D and trimming came from the DNA. The sample yields about 230,000 clones; under 85% were counted once. The top ten clonotypes cover under 2% of the sample.

CDR1 and CDR2 are read off the germline V gene as SGHDT and YYEEEE. The junction shows trimming of 4 bases on V and 7 bases on J, plus 9 bases between the germline ends. CDR3 length: 12 amino acids, cysteine to phenylalanine. Kept here is only the CDR3 DNA, which spans 36 bases and is read in frame from base 1. This entry comes from a study of blood T cell repertoires in COVID-19 (dated by TCRdb to the early 2020s). About the full investigation: Samples from collaborators originated in the United States, Italy and Spain and spanned both the acute and convalescent phases of COVID-19. Where available, HLA class I and class II types were taken from metadata supplied by the sample provider and were not determined by assay-based typing. Samples were obtained from the ongoing ImmuneRACE study (first 160 participants) and from 1,200 or so subjects provided by 6 global collaborators. The prospective study material was composed of cDNA or gDNA derived from T cells, B-cell-depleted T cells, or PBMCs. The dataset comprised deeply sampled blood TCRbeta repertoires from subjects exposed to, actively infected with, or recovered from COVID-19. The repertoires were made available in a free public database intended to serve as a resource for research on the immune response to SARS-CoV-2. Nearly every sample came with metadata listing a de-identified subject ID, COVID-19 status, age in years and sex.

Enrolling through a virtual design, the prospective study's participants ranged in age from roughly 18 to 95 years and lived across roughly 24 United States geographic areas. In the prospective study, cohorts were assigned on the basis of participant-reported clinical history obtained from a screening survey and a study questionnaire. For ImmuneRACE Cohort 3, a participant was defined as recovered based on two consecutive negative NP/OP PCR tests, clearance by a healthcare professional, or resolution of symptoms. In the prospective study, mobile phlebotomists collected whole blood, serum and a nasopharyngeal or oropharyngeal swab from each participant. Participants in the prospective study had the option to provide additional blood draws and questionnaires over an approximately 2-month period. Prospective study blood samples were shipped either frozen or at room temperature before DNA extraction.

Overall study results and their limits: Clinical and demographic metadata were provided uncurated, with the amount varying by source and participant.

This clonotype was obtained from a man between 60 and 75 years old who had recovered from COVID-19. The sequenced sample was PBMCs or T cells enriched from blood (not recorded which). The V and J genes are TRBV5-6 and TRBJ2-4; the D gene cannot be resolved reliably. The nucleotide sequence reads as follows: TGTGCCAGCAGCCGCGTCGGTAACATTCAGTACTTC. Its protein is CASSRVGNIQYF.